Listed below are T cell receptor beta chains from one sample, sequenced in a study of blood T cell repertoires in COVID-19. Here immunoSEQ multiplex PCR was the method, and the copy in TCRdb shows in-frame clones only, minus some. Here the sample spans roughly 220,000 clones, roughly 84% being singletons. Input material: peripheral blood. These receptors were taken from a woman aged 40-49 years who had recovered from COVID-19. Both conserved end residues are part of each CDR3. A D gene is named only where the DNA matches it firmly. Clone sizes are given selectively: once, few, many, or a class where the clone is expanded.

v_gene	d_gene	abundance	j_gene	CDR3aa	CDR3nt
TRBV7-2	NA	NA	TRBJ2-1	CASSLTRAGDNEQFF	TGTGCCAGCAGCTTAACTAGGGCAGGGGACAATGAGCAGTTCTTC
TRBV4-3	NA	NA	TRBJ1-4	CASSQEWGTRLNEKLFF	TGCGCCAGCAGCCAAGAATGGGGGACAAGGCTTAATGAAAAACTGTTTTTT
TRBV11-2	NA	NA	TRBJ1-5	CASSLGMGQFSNQPQHF	TGTGCCAGCAGCTTAGGTATGGGACAATTTAGCAATCAGCCCCAGCATTTT
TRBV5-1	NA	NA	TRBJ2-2	CASSLMLGGNTGELFF	TGCGCCAGCAGCTTGATGCTGGGGGGGAACACCGGGGAGCTGTTTTTT
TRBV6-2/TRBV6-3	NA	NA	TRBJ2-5	CASSPRGLFSGVGETQYF	TGTGCCAGCAGCCCTCGAGGCCTTTTTAGCGGAGTTGGTGAGACCCAGTACTTC
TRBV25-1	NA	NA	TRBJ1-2	CASSGPGLGYTF	TGTGCCAGCAGTGGACCAGGGCTTGGCTACACCTTC
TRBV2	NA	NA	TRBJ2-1	CASLLTAYNEQFF	TGTGCCAGCCTTCTAACAGCCTACAATGAGCAGTTCTTC
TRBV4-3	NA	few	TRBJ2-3	CASSQDLIARTQYF	TGCGCCAGCAGCCAAGATTTGATAGCTCGTACGCAGTATTTT
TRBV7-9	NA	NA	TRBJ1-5	CASSPESGQPQHF	TGTGCCAGCAGCCCGGAGTCGGGACAGCCCCAGCATTTT
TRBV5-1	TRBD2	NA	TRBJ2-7	CASSAPGGDYEQYF	TGCGCCAGCAGCGCCCCGGGGGGAGACTACGAGCAGTACTTC
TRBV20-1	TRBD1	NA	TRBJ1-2	CSVGTEEGYTF	TGCAGTGTCGGGACAGAAGAAGGCTACACCTTC
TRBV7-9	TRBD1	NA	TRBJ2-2	CAIPEEGQLTGELFF	TGTGCCATCCCCGAAGAGGGACAGTTAACCGGGGAGCTGTTTTTT
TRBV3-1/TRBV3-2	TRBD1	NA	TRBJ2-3	CASSQRQGPDTQYF	TGTGCCAGCAGCCAACGACAGGGACCAGATACGCAGTATTTT
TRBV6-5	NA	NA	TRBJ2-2	CASSYRGGELFF	TGTGCCAGCAGTTATCGGGGCGGGGAGCTGTTTTTT
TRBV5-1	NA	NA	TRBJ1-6	CASSLGSAANSPLHF	TGCGCCAGCAGCTTGGGATCTGCGGCTAATTCACCCCTCCACTTT
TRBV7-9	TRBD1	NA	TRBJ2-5	CASSVGTGGVGETQYF	TGTGCCAGCAGCGTGGGGACAGGGGGTGTCGGAGAGACCCAGTACTTC